These 3 T cell receptor beta chains came from one sample sequenced in a study of shared clonotypes between healthy human individuals. Libraries were prepared by immunoSEQ multiplex PCR; TCRdb keeps only in-frame clonotypes and omits some of them. The sample records about 2.4 million clones, 93% being singletons. The sample taken for sequencing was naive CD4+ T cells from PBMCs. Subset indicated: CD45RA+ positively selected. These receptors originate from a man aged 18 to 30 in good health. Some clones in this sample may be carry-over from other donors' samples.

As to this clone: This sample also contains other DNA sequences that code for the same CDR3. The chain has TRBV5-1 and TRBJ2-7; 13 nucleotides line up with TRBD2. V lost 4 bases, J lost 3 bases, and 4 bases stayed unmatched. The CDR3 consists of 15 residues. Germline V lookup: CDR1 SGHRS, CDR2 YFSETQ. This CDR3 reads CASSLGTSGIYEQYF. The CDR3 DNA follows: TGCGCCAGCAGCCTCGGGACTAGCGGGATCTACGAGCAGTACTTC.

CDR3 DNA sequence: TGTGCCAGCAGTGAGTCCCCCGGACAGTTCTCTGGAAACACCATATATTTT. As protein: CASSESPGQFSGNTIYF. The chain links TRBV25-1 to TRBJ1-3; possible D gene TRBD1, 6 bases. V shed 3 bases and J shed 0 bases, with 15 bases lying between them. This CDR3 comprises 17 residues. Germline-derived CDR1 and CDR2 are MGHDK and SYGVNS.

This clone was seen once. The genes are TRBV19 and TRBJ2-1, with TRBD1 identical over 11 bases. The trim removed 4 bases at V and 4 bases at J, leaving 6 bases unmatched. There are 16 residues in the CDR3. The germline CDR1 and CDR2 sequences are LNHDA and SQIVND (reference sequence). This chain's CDR3 is CASSTRRDRGYNEQFF. CDR3 nucleotides: TGTGCCAGTAGTACCCGCCGGGACAGGGGGTACAATGAGCAGTTCTTC.